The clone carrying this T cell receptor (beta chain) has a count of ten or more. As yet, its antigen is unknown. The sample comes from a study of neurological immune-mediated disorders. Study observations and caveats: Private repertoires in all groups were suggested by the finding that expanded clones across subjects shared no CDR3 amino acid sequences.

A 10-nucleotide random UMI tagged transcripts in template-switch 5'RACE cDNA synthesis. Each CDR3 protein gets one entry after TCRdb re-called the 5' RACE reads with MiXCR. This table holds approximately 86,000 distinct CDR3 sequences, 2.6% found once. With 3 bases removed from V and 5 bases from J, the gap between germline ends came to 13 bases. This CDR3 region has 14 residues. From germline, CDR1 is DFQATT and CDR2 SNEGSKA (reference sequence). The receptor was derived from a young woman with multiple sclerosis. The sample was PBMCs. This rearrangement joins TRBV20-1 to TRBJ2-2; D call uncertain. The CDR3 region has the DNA TGCAGTGCTAGGCCAGGACCACCAACCGGGGAGCTGTTTTTT. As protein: CSARPGPPTGELFF.